The subject of this entry is one T cell receptor (beta chain). Its matching antigen is unknown. This record comes from a study of OX40 agonist ivuxolimab in advanced cancers. The repertoire was sequenced with immunoSEQ multiplex PCR; TCRdb's copy has only in-frame clones and lacks some. The table includes 90,000 to 100,000 clones, approximately 90% detected once. V gave up 10 bases and J gave up 0 bases, with 16 bases separating them. The CDR3 runs to 14 residues. Germline CDR1 LNHDA, CDR2 SQIVND (reference sequence). Study-wide points: The mean number of expanded clones was higher in CD8+ T cells than in CD4+. Among the least clonally expanded were partial responders at 0.1-3.0 mg/kg.

V and J are TRBV19 and TRBJ2-7, with D maybe TRBD1 (6 bases). The sample here was CD4+ or CD8+ T cells sorted from blood, taken in a trial of the OX40 agonist ivuxolimab. This TCR was sampled from an adult with an advanced solid tumor such as melanoma, head and neck, liver or kidney cancer. DNA of the CDR3: TGTGCCACGAGGGCAGGGGTAGGCTCCTACGAGCAGTACTTC. Translation: CATRAGVGSYEQYF.